This TCR beta chain was sequenced in a study of control samples from healthy donors and cancer patients. Trimming removed 2 bases from V and 0 bases from J, with 16 bases in between. CDR3 size: 16 residues. The germline V gene has CDR1 GTSNPN and CDR2 SVGIG (reference sequence). Measured with immunoSEQ multiplex PCR; TCRdb has only the in-frame clones, and not every one. The repertoire holds about 84,000 clones, with 65% to 90% as singletons. Sequencing input: PBMCs. The receptor's source is a man aged 60-69 years with head and neck cancer. The chain is built from TRBV30 and TRBJ2-5; the D gene is possibly TRBD2 (6 bases). This chain's CDR3 is CAWSHLGRMDQETQYF. CDR3 DNA: TGTGCCTGGAGTCACCTCGGGAGAATGGACCAAGAGACCCAGTACTTC.